Detailed here is one TCR beta chain. In the original workflow: Reference gene primer amplification in the assay estimated nucleated cell counts. Repertoires were generated with immunoSEQ multiplex PCR, while TCRdb's copy carries only in-frame clones and drops some. D and trimming come from the DNA, and the V and J calls and clone size come from that table. The sample gives 95,000 to 130,000 clones, roughly nine tenths of which show up once; 1.8% is in the top ten. The CDR3 spans 15 residues. The V gene lost 0 bases and the J gene lost 4 bases, with 11 bases spanning the gap. CDR1 SGHDT and CDR2 YYEEEE come from the germline V gene. The record originates from a study of blood T cell repertoires in COVID-19. As for the study in general: Sites across the United States, Italy and Spain contributed samples from acute and convalescent COVID-19. T cells, B-cell-depleted T cells, or PBMCs supplied cDNA or gDNA.

The sample was peripheral blood. The TCR originated in a human donor with active COVID-19. The donor label of this sample is uncertain. The V and J genes are TRBV5-6 and TRBJ2-1; D gene ambiguous. CDR3 region: CASSLVSLIYNEQFF. The DNA of the CDR3 is TGTGCCAGCAGCTTGGTGTCACTGATTTACAATGAGCAGTTCTTC.